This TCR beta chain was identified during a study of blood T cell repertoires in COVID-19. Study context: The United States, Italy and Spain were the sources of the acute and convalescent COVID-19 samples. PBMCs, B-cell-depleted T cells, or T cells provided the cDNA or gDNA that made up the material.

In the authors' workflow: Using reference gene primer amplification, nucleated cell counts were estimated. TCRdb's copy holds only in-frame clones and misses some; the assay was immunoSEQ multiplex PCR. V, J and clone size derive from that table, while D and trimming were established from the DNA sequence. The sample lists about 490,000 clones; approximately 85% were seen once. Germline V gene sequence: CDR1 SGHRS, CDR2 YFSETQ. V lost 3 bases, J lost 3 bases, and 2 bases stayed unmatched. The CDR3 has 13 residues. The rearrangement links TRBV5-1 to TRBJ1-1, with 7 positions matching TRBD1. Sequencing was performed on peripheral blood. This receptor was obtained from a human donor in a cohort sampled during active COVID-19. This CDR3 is CASSWGQHTEAFF. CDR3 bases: TGCGCCAGCAGCTGGGGACAGCACACTGAAGCTTTCTTT.